This TCR beta chain derives from a study of Graves' ophthalmopathy and Graves' hyperthyroidism. Across the whole study: The stable label applied to hyperthyroidism with no ophthalmopathy within 18 months of follow-up. Study outcomes and limitations: Among thyroid clonotypes expanded above 0.001 frequency, most also appeared in blood. The model achieved 55% to 71% sensitivity and roughly 79% specificity for ophthalmopathy progression.

As the template, RNA transcripts were used to amplify TCR beta CDR3 regions. First-round RT-PCR with HTBI primers preceded a second-round multiplex PCR. TCRdb used MiXCR to reprocess the multiplex PCR reads, holding one entry per CDR3 protein. The sample lists roughly 1.1 million distinct CDR3 sequences, roughly two fifths seen once, with 11% in the top ten. This CDR3 has 16 amino acids. From germline, CDR1 is ENHRY and CDR2 SYGVKD. Trimming shortened V by 3 bases and J by 6 bases, and 18 bases separated the two germline ends. Patients were diagnosed from clinical symptoms, serum thyroxine, TRAb, thyroid ultrasound and orbital computed tomography. A word on this clonotype: Its specificity is unknown.

The clonotype comes from an adult man with Graves' hyperthyroidism. The genes are TRBV10-3 and TRBJ1-5; D is possibly TRBD1 (6 bases). The source material was peripheral blood or thyroid tissue (not recorded which). The chain's CDR3 is CAISDPGSGEAQPQHF. The CDR3 DNA reads as TGTGCCATCAGTGATCCGGGGTCAGGGGAGGCTCAGCCCCAGCATTTT.